Described below is a single T cell receptor beta chain sequence and its context. This sample is part of a study of blood T cell repertoires in COVID-19. Overall study context: Both acute and convalescent COVID-19 samples were obtained from the United States, Italy and Spain. The cDNA or gDNA used as material had been derived from T cells, B-cell-depleted T cells, or PBMCs.

Authors' processing steps: The authors estimated nucleated cell counts from reference gene primer amplification. Here immunoSEQ multiplex PCR was the method, and the copy in TCRdb shows in-frame clones only, minus some. V and J calls and clone size are given by that table; D and trimming were obtained from the DNA. The data contain over 200,000 clones, around 87% of them singletons. This CDR3 has 11 residues. V lost 0 bases and J lost 5, with 3 bases in between. Germline assignment: CDR1 SGHRS and CDR2 YFSETQ. The clonotype was recovered from a woman aged 45-65 years with acute or convalescent COVID-19. J is TRBJ2-7 and V is TRBV5-1; D uncertain. Material for sequencing was peripheral blood. This CDR3 reads CASSLVDEQYF. For the CDR3, the DNA is TGCGCCAGCAGCTTGGTCGACGAGCAGTACTTC.